The 8 T cell receptor beta chains reported below all come from one sample, sequenced in a study of Graves' ophthalmopathy and Graves' hyperthyroidism. Scientists amplified the TCR beta CDR3 regions from RNA transcripts. Following a first-round RT-PCR that used HTBI primers, a second-round multiplex PCR was carried out. One entry per CDR3 protein results from TCRdb running MiXCR on the multiplex PCR reads. The repertoire holds 1 million to 1.3 million distinct CDR3 sequences, 36% seen once, with approximately 12% in the top ten. Sequencing was performed on peripheral blood or thyroid tissue (not recorded which). The receptors stem from an adult man with Graves' hyperthyroidism.

The chain is built from TRBV29-1 and TRBJ2-2, with 8 bases lining up with TRBD1. The junction had 4 bases not matched to a gene; V was cut back by 5 bases and J by 2 bases. This CDR3 has 14 amino acids. The germline CDR1 and CDR2 sequences are SQVTM and ANQGSEA. The CDR3 loop is CSVRTGGNTGELFF. The CDR3 coding sequence is TGCAGCGTTCGAACAGGGGGAAACACCGGGGAGCTGTTTTTT.

This clonotype was seen many times. The DNA for the CDR3 is TGTGCCAGCAGTTCCCCATGGAACACTGAAGCTTTCTTT. It yields the protein CASSSPWNTEAFF. The chain employs TRBV12-3 or TRBV12-4 and TRBJ1-1; unclear D gene. The V end lost 4 bases, the J end lost 1 base, and 7 bases lay between the germline ends. CDR3 size: 13 residues.

At least ten counts were recorded for this clonotype. The CDR3 protein is CASSVGRYQETQYF. For the CDR3, the DNA is TGTGCCAGCAGTGTGGGACGGTACCAAGAGACCCAGTACTTC. The V call is TRBV2, the J call TRBJ2-5; the D call may be TRBD1 or TRBD2 (5 bases each). Germline V gene lookup returns CDR1 SNHLY and CDR2 FYNNEI. The CDR3 is made up of 14 amino acids. V lost 4 bases, J lost 0 bases, and 9 bases lay in between.

In its sample, this clonotype was seen many times. The chain is built from TRBV7-8 and TRBJ2-7; 12 bases align to TRBD1. CDR1 is SGHVS and CDR2 is FQNEAQ in the germline V gene. The CDR3 contains 16 residues. The J segment lost 7 bases and the V segment lost 5 bases, leaving 12 bases of the junction unmatched. The CDR3, as DNA: TGTGCCAGCAGCCGCGATCCGGGACAGGGGGCTCGGGAGCAGTACTTC. Translation: CASSRDPGQGAREQYF.

The chain couples TRBV29-1 to TRBJ2-5; 9 nucleotides line up with TRBD1. Trimming at V came to 1 base and at J to 2 bases, leaving 8 bases not matched to a gene. This CDR3 region has 16 residues. From germline, CDR1 is SQVTM and CDR2 ANQGSEA. The CDR3 sequence is CSVEGDRGKQQETQYF. CDR3 nucleotides: TGCAGCGTTGAAGGAGACAGGGGGAAGCAGCAAGAGACCCAGTACTTC.

The chain couples TRBV7-2 to TRBJ2-7; 12 positions agree with TRBD1. The V gene's germline CDR1 is SGHTA and CDR2 FQGNSA. This CDR3 has 14 amino acids. Unmatched junction bases numbered 5, after V lost 5 bases and J lost 6 bases. This CDR3 reads CASSIRGQGAEQYF. For the CDR3, the DNA is TGTGCCAGCAGCATACGGGGACAGGGGGCCGAGCAGTACTTC.

The rearrangement uses TRBV10-3 and TRBJ1-3; 10 positions match TRBD1. This CDR3 has 18 residues. The trim removed 10 bases at V and 2 bases at J, leaving 17 bases unmatched. Germline-derived CDR1 and CDR2 are ENHRY and SYGVKD. CDR3: CASSLTGTGVTAGNTIYF. For the CDR3, the DNA is TGTGCCAGCAGCCTCACCGGGACAGGGGTTACAGCTGGAAACACCATATATTTT.

Points on this clonotype: A single base separates this from a much larger clone, so it may be a read error. V gene TRBV12-3 or TRBV12-4 combines with J gene TRBJ2-5, with 8 positions matching TRBD1. The CDR3 is made up of 13 amino acids. The J segment lost 3 bases and the V segment lost 6 bases, leaving 3 bases of the junction unmatched. The CDR3: CASSQGQEETQYF. CDR3 DNA sequence: TGTGCCAGCAGCCAGGGACAGGAAGAGACCCAGTACTTC.